The clone carrying this TCR beta chain was seen many times. What it binds is unknown. The sample comes from a study of CD8+CD57+ T cells in acquired aplastic anemia. The wider study: Mean yield of DNA from sorted CD4+ and CD8+ cells was around 3 ug. Notes on the study in general: Some 29 CD8+ CDR3 sequences were shared between patients and controls.

It was genomic DNA that served as the template for profiling TCR beta VDJ and CDR3. TCRdb re-derived calls from the reads in MiXCR, one entry per CDR3 protein. This table holds about 250,000 distinct CDR3 sequences, around 43% found once. Trimming removed 0 bases from V and 2 bases from J; junction bases left unmatched: 6. This CDR3 spans 16 amino acids. CDR1 and CDR2 (germline): SGDLS, YYNGEE. Patients who underwent sequencing had shown CD8+CD57+ cell expansion by flow cytometry. Every patient presented with severe acquired aplastic anemia. The source is a human donor with aplastic anemia. The sample taken for sequencing was sorted CD4+, CD8+, or CD8+CD57+ T cells (not recorded which) from PBMCs. The chain couples TRBV9 to TRBJ2-3; 7 bases agree with TRBD2. The CDR3 DNA reads TGTGCCAGCAGCGTAGGTACTAGCGAAATCACAGATACGCAGTATTTT. It translates to CASSVGTSEITDTQYF.